Listed below are T cell receptor beta chains from one sample, sequenced in a study of T cell responses to AZD1222 COVID-19 vaccine. The protocol was immunoSEQ multiplex PCR, while the TCRdb copy is restricted to in-frame clones and leaves out a portion. The repertoire holds around 71,000 clones, with roughly four fifths as singletons. Here the sequenced sample was peripheral blood, taken on day 0 of AZD1222 vaccination. The receptors here all came from an adult in good health. Each CDR3 is given with its conserved first and last residue. The D gene is left open where the match is weak. For some rows the clone size is stated as once, few or many, or as a class when expanded; others skip it.

DNA: TGTGCCATCAGTGAGGCAGGGAGCTCCTATAATTCACCCCTCCACTTT
CDR3: CAISEAGSSYNSPLHF
size: .
J: TRBJ1-6
D: .
V: TRBV10-3

DNA: TGTGCCTGGAGTTTGGGAGGGTACTACGAGCAGTACTTC
CDR3: CAWSLGGYYEQYF
size: .
J: TRBJ2-7
D: TRBD2
V: TRBV30

DNA: TGTGCCAGCAGTCCAGGGTTTGAAGCTTTCTTT
CDR3: CASSPGFEAFF
size: few
J: TRBJ1-1
D: .
V: TRBV6-2/TRBV6-3

DNA: TGCAGCGTTGAAGAGCAGGCCCACGACTATGGCTACACCTTC
CDR3: CSVEEQAHDYGYTF
size: .
J: TRBJ1-2
D: .
V: TRBV29-1

DNA: TGTGCCAGCAGCTTGGGAGTTTATGGCTACACCTTC
CDR3: CASSLGVYGYTF
size: .
J: TRBJ1-2
D: .
V: TRBV7-9

DNA: TGTGCCAGCAGCTTCGACAGGGGGGTAGCCGAGCAGTACTTC
CDR3: CASSFDRGVAEQYF
size: few
J: TRBJ2-7
D: TRBD1
V: TRBV11-2

DNA: TGTGCCAGCAGCTTGCTGGGTTTAAACTATGGCTACACCTTC
CDR3: CASSLLGLNYGYTF
size: .
J: TRBJ1-2
D: .
V: TRBV7-2

DNA: TGTGCCAGCAGCCCCCGAGGGACCGGGGAGCTGTTTTTT
CDR3: CASSPRGTGELFF
size: .
J: TRBJ2-2
D: .
V: TRBV7-2

DNA: TGCGCCAGCAGCTCCGGGACGGGGTACGAGCAGTACTTC
CDR3: CASSSGTGYEQYF
size: once
J: TRBJ2-7
D: .
V: TRBV5-1

DNA: TGCGCCAGCAGCTTGGATGTGGGGGGCGGCAACTATGGCTACACCTTC
CDR3: CASSLDVGGGNYGYTF
size: .
J: TRBJ1-2
D: .
V: TRBV5-1

DNA: TGTGCCAGCAGCCCAGTGGGACAGGGGTTACTTAATGAAAAACTGTTTTTT
CDR3: CASSPVGQGLLNEKLFF
size: .
J: TRBJ1-4
D: TRBD1
V: TRBV7-9

DNA: TGCGCCAGCAGACTCCTGGACGGGAGGCTTTACAATGAGCAGTTCTTC
CDR3: CASRLLDGRLYNEQFF
size: .
J: TRBJ2-1
D: TRBD2
V: TRBV5-1

DNA: TGTGCCAGCAGTTTTGGCGCTAGCACAGATACGCAGTATTTT
CDR3: CASSFGASTDTQYF
size: few
J: TRBJ2-3
D: .
V: TRBV27

DNA: TGTGCATCACACGATAGCAATCAGCCCCAGCATTTT
CDR3: CASHDSNQPQHF
size: few
J: TRBJ1-5
D: .
V: TRBV28

DNA: TGTGCCAGCAGCCCACTAGCGGGGGGACCAGATACGCAGTATTTT
CDR3: CASSPLAGGPDTQYF
size: .
J: TRBJ2-3
D: TRBD2
V: TRBV14

DNA: TGTGCCAGTAGTATCCTGGGGGCCAACTATGGCTACACCTTC
CDR3: CASSILGANYGYTF
size: .
J: TRBJ1-2
D: .
V: TRBV19

DNA: TGTGCCAGCAGTAAGAGGGGGGGCCCAGGCACAGATACGCAGTATTTT
CDR3: CASSKRGGPGTDTQYF
size: once
J: TRBJ2-3
D: .
V: TRBV25-1

DNA: TGTGCCAGTAGCGTGGAGCGGAAAACTGAAGCTTTCTTT
CDR3: CASSVERKTEAFF
size: .
J: TRBJ1-1
D: .
V: TRBV19

DNA: TGTGCCAGCAGTCCCGGCCTGCGGGGGTCACAAGAGACCCAGTACTTC
CDR3: CASSPGLRGSQETQYF
size: once
J: TRBJ2-5
D: TRBD2
V: TRBV28

DNA: TGTGCCAGCCGTAATACCCACTCCTACGAGCAGTACTTC
CDR3: CASRNTHSYEQYF
size: .
J: TRBJ2-7
D: .
V: TRBV7-2

DNA: TGTGCCAGCAGCTTGTTGGGTGCTAACTATGGCTACACCTTC
CDR3: CASSLLGANYGYTF
size: .
J: TRBJ1-2
D: .
V: TRBV5-6

DNA: TGTGCCAGCAGCCAAGATCCATCAGGGTCGGATTCACCCCTCCACTTT
CDR3: CASSQDPSGSDSPLHF
size: .
J: TRBJ1-6
D: .
V: TRBV4-2

DNA: TGTGCCAGCAGCTTAGCCCCCCGATACAATGAGCAGTTCTTC
CDR3: CASSLAPRYNEQFF
size: .
J: TRBJ2-1
D: .
V: TRBV7-2

DNA: TGCGCCAGCAGCCCTGCACCGGGACAGATCCAAGAGACCCAGTACTTC
CDR3: CASSPAPGQIQETQYF
size: .
J: TRBJ2-5
D: TRBD1
V: TRBV4-1

DNA: TGTGCCAGCAGCCGACAGGGGCGCACTGAAGCTTTCTTT
CDR3: CASSRQGRTEAFF
size: few
J: TRBJ1-1
D: TRBD1
V: TRBV5-8

DNA: TGTGCCAGCAGTGCCGGGACTTTATCCTACGAGCAGTACTTC
CDR3: CASSAGTLSYEQYF
size: .
J: TRBJ2-7
D: .
V: TRBV2

DNA: TGTGCCAGCAGTTCTCCTCTAGCGGAGTACAATGAGCAGTTCTTC
CDR3: CASSSPLAEYNEQFF
size: once
J: TRBJ2-1
D: TRBD2
V: TRBV27

DNA: TGTGCCAGCAGTTACAGTGGCACAAAGAACACTGAAGCTTTCTTT
CDR3: CASSYSGTKNTEAFF
size: few
J: TRBJ1-1
D: .
V: TRBV27

DNA: TGTGCCAGCAGCCATGACAGGAACTATGGCTACACCTTC
CDR3: CASSHDRNYGYTF
size: .
J: TRBJ1-2
D: .
V: TRBV14

DNA: TGCGCCAGCAGTGATTCGGGAGTTAGGAATGAGCAGTTCTTC
CDR3: CASSDSGVRNEQFF
size: few
J: TRBJ2-1
D: .
V: TRBV10-2

DNA: TGTGCCAGCAGTTTCGCGCAGGGCCGTTACGAGCAGTACTTC
CDR3: CASSFAQGRYEQYF
size: .
J: TRBJ2-7
D: .
V: TRBV6-5